Below are 9 T cell receptor beta chains sequenced from a single sample in a study of shared clonotypes between healthy human individuals. Libraries were prepared by immunoSEQ multiplex PCR; TCRdb keeps only in-frame clonotypes and omits some of them. The repertoire holds 2,100,000 or so clones, around 95% seen once, with approximately 0.13% in the top ten. Sequenced material: naive CD4+ T cells sorted from blood. Subset noted: CD45RA+ positively selected. These receptors originate from a young man in good health.

This chain connects TRBV7-8 to TRBJ1-2; D not resolved. V lost 5 bases and J 3 bases, leaving 13 bases between the germline ends. Germline V gives CDR1 SGHVS, CDR2 FQNEAQ. This CDR3 comprises 14 residues. DNA of the CDR3: TGTGCCAGCAGCCCGGAAGACACTTACTATGGCTACACCTTC. Amino acid sequence: CASSPEDTYYGYTF.

V and J are TRBV2 and TRBJ2-7; TRBD1 matches at 7 bases. The length of the CDR3 is 14 residues. With 2 bases clipped from V and 1 base from J, the junction kept 2 bases outside the gene matches. In germline, CDR1 is SNHLY, CDR2 FYNNEI. The CDR3 sequence: CASSEQGQSYEQYF. Written as DNA, the CDR3 is TGTGCCAGCAGTGAACAGGGACAGTCCTACGAGCAGTACTTC.

The chain carries TRBV5-6 and TRBJ2-7; 7 positions agree with TRBD1. The CDR3 totals 16 residues. CDR1 is SGHDT, CDR2 YYEEEE, per germline. The J segment lost 0 bases and the V segment lost 4 bases, leaving 10 bases of the junction unmatched. The CDR3 DNA reads as TGTGCCAGCAGCCCTCCGGGACAGATAAACTCCTACGAGCAGTACTTC. Translated: CASSPPGQINSYEQYF.

Points on this clone: This sample also contains other DNA sequences that code for the same CDR3. V and J are TRBV29-1 and TRBJ2-7, with TRBD1 identical over 9 bases. This CDR3 is 12 amino acids long. V shed 6 bases and J 4 bases; nucleotides not matched to a gene: 4. Germline lookup yields CDR1 SQVTM and CDR2 ANQGSEA. The CDR3 region has the DNA TGCAGCGTGGTGACAGGGGGTTACGAGCAGTACTTC. This gives the protein CSVVTGGYEQYF.

V is TRBV20-1 and J is TRBJ1-1, with D uncertain. This CDR3 comprises 10 residues. CDR1 and CDR2 from the germline V gene are DFQATT and SNEGSKA (reference sequence). Between the trimmed V and J ends, which lost 6 bases and 10 bases, there was a span of 12 bases. CDR3: CSARSDRAFF. For the CDR3, the DNA is TGCAGTGCGAGGAGTGACCGAGCTTTCTTT.

The rearrangement joins TRBV5-6 to TRBJ2-1; 14 bases map to TRBD2. The CDR3 is 15 amino acids. In germline, CDR1 is SGHDT, CDR2 YYEEEE. V was clipped by 2 bases and J by 6 bases; unmatched bases: 1. CDR3 in DNA: TGTGCCAGCAGCTTTGGACTAGCGGGAGGCAATGAGCAGTTCTTC. Protein sequence: CASSFGLAGGNEQFF. Drawing the rest from reference TRBV5-6 and TRBJ2-1, the complete variable domain is DAGVTQSPTHLIKTRGQQVTLRCSPKSGHDTVSWYQQALGQGPQFIFQYYEEEERQRGNFPDRFSGHQFPNYSSELNVNALLLGDSALYLCASSFGLAGGNEQFFGPGTRLTVL.

This clone was seen a few times. Within the sample, other DNA sequences also encode this same CDR3. The rearrangement uses TRBV30 and TRBJ1-1, with TRBD1 matching 8 bases. V lost 3 bases, J lost 2 bases, and 2 bases stayed unmatched. The germline CDR1 and CDR2 sequences are GTSNPN and SVGIG (reference sequence). The CDR3 extends over 13 amino acids. DNA for the CDR3: TGTGCCTGGAGAACAGGGGGTAACACTGAAGCTTTCTTT. It yields the protein CAWRTGGNTEAFF.

This chain uses TRBV10-3 with TRBJ2-1; 9 bases agree with TRBD2. The CDR3 is 13 amino acids. Trimming at V came to 11 bases and at J to 6 bases, leaving 8 bases not matched to a gene. Germline V gives CDR1 ENHRY, CDR2 SYGVKD. The CDR3 protein is CALGSGSFNEQFF. As DNA, the CDR3 is TGTGCCCTAGGTAGCGGGAGTTTCAATGAGCAGTTCTTC.

V gene TRBV5-4 combines with J gene TRBJ2-7; D may be TRBD2 (6 bases). Trimming took 0 bases from V and 2 from J, leaving 9 bases between them. Germline CDR1 reads SGHNT; CDR2 reads YYREEE (reference sequence). This CDR3 spans 14 amino acids. In DNA, the CDR3 is TGTGCCAGCAGCTTGGTGGAGGGACCCTACGAGCAGTACTTC. Its translation: CASSLVEGPYEQYF.